Sequencing of this TCR beta chain was carried out in a study of cytomegalovirus exposure and HLA in healthy donors. Study background: Counted in an early data release were roughly 87 million unique TCRs from HLA-typed donors.

V lost 1 base, J lost 6 bases, and 3 bases lay in between. The CDR3 contains 11 residues. Per germline, CDR1 PRHDT and CDR2 FYEKMQ (reference sequence). PCR used 60 Vbeta primers and 13 Jbeta primers. Profiling relied on immunoSEQ multiplex PCR, and the TCRdb table lists in-frame clones only, not all of them. The profile shows some 100,000 clones, about 80% of them singletons. V is TRBV13 and J is TRBJ1-1, with D unresolved. The sequence came from a woman between 50 and 59 years old in good health and CMV-seropositive. What was sequenced was PBMCs. The CDR3 sequence: CASSLAAEAFF. In nucleotides, the CDR3 is TGTGCCAGCAGCTTAGCTGCTGAAGCTTTCTTT.